A single sample gave rise to the 24 T cell receptor beta chains below, sequenced in a study of T cells in Graves' hyperthyroidism and ophthalmopathy. RNA transcripts gave rise to amplified TCR beta CDR3 regions. During a first-round RT-PCR of the TCR CDR3, the HTBI primer set was used. TCRdb re-analysed the multiplex PCR reads in MiXCR, keeping a single row per CDR3 protein. In the table there are some 700,000 distinct CDR3 sequences, 17% of which are singletons. Sequences were obtained from blood. The receptors stem from a man between 50 and 59 years old with Graves' hyperthyroidism.

This clonotype was picked up a small number of times. V gene TRBV28 combines with J gene TRBJ2-7; 9 positions match TRBD1. After removal of 7 bases from V and 3 bases from J, the junction contained 7 bases not matched to a gene. Germline-derived CDR1 and CDR2 are MDHEN and SYDVKM. This CDR3 spans 14 amino acids. The chain's CDR3 is CASTAGTGFYEQYF. CDR3 DNA sequence: TGTGCCAGCACCGCCGGGACAGGGTTCTACGAGCAGTACTTC.

This clonotype showed up many times. Here the CDR3 DNA reads TGTGCCAGCAGCTATGACAGGGGGCATTACAATGAGCAGTTCTTC. This gives the protein CASSYDRGHYNEQFF. This chain uses TRBV7-2 with TRBJ2-1; 10 nucleotides align to TRBD1. V lost 4 bases to trimming and J lost 4 bases; unmatched junction nucleotides: 4. The length of the CDR3 is 15 residues. Looked up from germline, CDR1 is SGHTA and CDR2 is FQGNSA.

J is TRBJ2-7 and V is TRBV28; 7 nucleotides agree with TRBD1. The CDR3 has 17 amino acids. V dropped 5 bases and J dropped 4; count of bases not matched to a gene: 17. The germline gives CDR1 MDHEN, CDR2 SYDVKM. The CDR3 sequence is CASSLGTDYQLGYEQYF. CDR3 coding DNA: TGTGCCAGCAGTCTCGGGACAGATTACCAATTGGGGTACGAGCAGTACTTC.

This clonotype was detected a few times. The chain recombines TRBV10-1 with TRBJ1-1; tentative D call: TRBD1 (6 bases). Germline V CDR1 and CDR2: WNHNN, SYGVQD (reference sequence). The V and J ends lost 3 bases and 0 bases respectively, with 8 bases between them. The CDR3 consists of 14 residues. Here the CDR3 reads CASSEDRLNTEAFF. DNA of the CDR3: TGCGCCAGCAGTGAAGACAGGCTGAACACTGAAGCTTTCTTT.

V is TRBV9 and J is TRBJ1-2; D is undetermined. Deletions cut 7 bases from V and 5 bases from J, with 12 bases between. Germline CDR1 SGDLS, CDR2 YYNGEE. This CDR3 has 12 residues. In DNA form, the CDR3 reads TGTGCCAGCGGCTTGTTGGATTATGGCTACACCTTC. Its translation: CASGLLDYGYTF.

The V gene is TRBV10-1, the J gene TRBJ1-1, with TRBD1 matching over 11 bases. Per germline, CDR1 WNHNN and CDR2 SYGVQD (reference sequence). CDR3 size: 18 residues. Unmatched junction bases numbered 18, after V lost 8 bases and J lost 4 bases. The CDR3 DNA sequence: TGCGCCAGCGGCTCGAGGAGAAACCCCGGGACAGGGGGCACTGAAGCTTTCTTT. Translating gives CASGSRRNPGTGGTEAFF.

The J gene is TRBJ1-2, the V gene TRBV27, with 9 positions matching TRBD1. The trim removed 6 bases at V and 7 bases at J, leaving 6 bases unmatched. Per the germline V gene, CDR1 is MNHEY and CDR2 is SMNVEV (reference sequence). The CDR3 contains 13 residues. The CDR3 reads CASRGGQGPGYTF. The DNA of the CDR3 is TGTGCCAGCAGGGGCGGACAGGGGCCTGGCTACACCTTC.

This clonotype was observed a few times. The CDR3 sequence: CATGLGLAGEFLYEQYF. For the CDR3, the DNA is TGTGCCACGGGGCTTGGACTAGCGGGAGAATTTCTCTACGAGCAGTACTTC. The chain recombines TRBV10-3 with TRBJ2-7; 13 nucleotides agree with TRBD2. J was trimmed by 3 bases and V by 10 bases; bases with no gene match: 15. Germline lookup yields CDR1 ENHRY and CDR2 SYGVKD. This CDR3 has 17 residues.

This clonotype showed up many times. The chain employs TRBV7-9 and TRBJ2-7; TRBD1 might be the D (5 bases). V dropped 6 bases and J dropped 0 bases, with 15 bases sitting between them. Germline lookup yields CDR1 SEHNR and CDR2 FQNEAQ (reference sequence). There are 15 residues in the CDR3. In nucleotides, the CDR3 is TGTGCCAGCAGTTCCCTAGGGGAACTCTCCTACGAGCAGTACTTC. It codes for CASSSLGELSYEQYF. The complete variable domain, with remaining parts taken from reference TRBV7-9 and TRBJ2-7, reads DTGVSQNPRHKITKRGQNVTFRCDPISEHNRLYWYRQTLGQGPEFLTYFQNEAQLEKSRLLSDRFSAERPKGSFSTLEIQRTEQGDSAMYLCASSSLGELSYEQYFGPGTRLTVT.

This clonotype has a count of ten or more. This chain connects TRBV10-3 to TRBJ2-7, with D possibly being TRBD2 (5 bases). Trimming pared 3 bases from V and 1 base from J, leaving 10 bases between. The germline V gene encodes CDR1 ENHRY and CDR2 SYGVKD. The CDR3 covers 14 residues. The CDR3 loop is CAISDTGNSYEQYF. The CDR3 DNA follows: TGTGCCATCAGTGATACGGGGAATTCCTACGAGCAGTACTTC.

The CDR3 region has the DNA TGTGCCAGCAGACCTATTACAGGAAACACCATATATTTT. It translates to CASRPITGNTIYF. The rearrangement uses TRBV27 and TRBJ1-3; no definite D call. V gave up 6 bases and J gave up 4 bases, with 10 bases separating them. This CDR3 is built from 13 residues. Germline V lookup: CDR1 MNHEY, CDR2 SMNVEV (reference sequence).

The sample holds many counts of this clonotype. The chain employs TRBV11-2 and TRBJ2-1; D is unresolved. V was pared by 2 bases and J by 7 bases, with 6 bases between. Germline values: CDR1 SGHAT, CDR2 FQNNGV. The CDR3 is 12 amino acids. CDR3 in DNA: TGTGCCAGCAGCTTATACGGGAATGAGCAGTTCTTC. This sequence encodes CASSLYGNEQFF.

This clonotype was observed at least ten times. CDR3 sequence: CASSTESRLAGGLNTQYF. CDR3 nucleotides: TGTGCCAGCAGCACGGAATCGCGACTAGCGGGAGGGCTGAATACGCAGTATTTT. The gene calls are TRBV11-2 and TRBJ2-3, with 14 bases aligning to TRBD2. Per the germline V gene, CDR1 is SGHAT and CDR2 is FQNNGV. CDR3 length equals 18 residues. The junction had 14 bases not matched to a gene; V was cut back by 5 bases and J by 7 bases.

This clonotype was counted many times. This chain links TRBV28 with TRBJ2-7; a weak D match, TRBD1 (5 bases). The germline V and J ends were trimmed by 1 base and 6 bases, with 10 bases remaining between them. This CDR3 comprises 13 residues. CDR1 and CDR2 from the germline V gene are MDHEN and SYDVKM. The CDR3 spells CASSLSGPAEQYF. DNA of the CDR3: TGTGCCAGCAGTTTATCAGGGCCGGCCGAGCAGTACTTC.

The chain is built from TRBV19 and TRBJ1-1; TRBD1 matches at 7 bases. The CDR3 contains 13 residues. The germline CDR1 and CDR2 sequences are LNHDA and SQIVND (reference sequence). V trimming: 8 bases; J trimming: 2 bases; junction bases outside the gene matches: 5. The CDR3 sequence: CASDRVPNTEAFF. CDR3 DNA sequence: TGTGCCAGTGACAGGGTACCAAACACTGAAGCTTTCTTT.

The rearrangement links TRBV6-2 or TRBV6-3 to TRBJ1-5; D uncertain. CDR1 and CDR2 from the germline V gene are MNHEY and SVGEGT. There are 14 residues in the CDR3. V was shortened by 7 bases and J by 0 bases, with 10 bases between the two germline ends. For the CDR3, the DNA is TGTGCCAGCACCAATACAATTAGCAATCAGCCCCAGCATTTT. It encodes CASTNTISNQPQHF.

The rearrangement uses TRBV19 and TRBJ2-3; 14 bases map to TRBD2. The trim removed 7 bases at V and 1 base at J, leaving 7 bases unmatched. The length of the CDR3 is 17 residues. Germline V CDR1 and CDR2: LNHDA, SQIVND (reference sequence). This CDR3 is CASNPKGLAGGTDTQYF. The DNA for the CDR3 is TGTGCCAGTAACCCCAAGGGACTAGCGGGAGGCACAGATACGCAGTATTTT.

This clonotype has ten or more counts. The genes are TRBV9 and TRBJ1-5; D not certain. CDR3 length equals 15 residues. The V gene lost 0 bases and the J gene lost 6 bases, with 13 bases spanning the gap. The germline V gene encodes CDR1 SGDLS and CDR2 YYNGEE. The CDR3 spells CASSVGSGPAQPQHF. DNA for the CDR3: TGTGCCAGCAGCGTAGGGTCCGGACCAGCTCAGCCCCAGCATTTT.

At least ten counts were recorded for this clonotype. This CDR3 is CASRSGVGNEQFF. CDR3 bases: TGTGCCAGCAGGTCGGGAGTGGGGAATGAGCAGTTCTTC. The chain is built from TRBV6-1 and TRBJ2-1, with D possibly TRBD2 on 6 matching bases. CDR1 and CDR2 from the germline V gene are MNHNS and SASEGT. This CDR3 contains 13 residues. V shed 6 bases and J shed 7 bases, with 13 bases lying between them.

This clonotype was counted a few times. The chain has TRBV5-1 and TRBJ1-1; D might be TRBD1 (5 bases). Deletions cut 7 bases from V and 0 bases from J, with 13 bases between. This CDR3 contains 14 residues. Per germline, CDR1 SGHRS and CDR2 YFSETQ. CDR3 bases: TGCGCCAGCGGGTGGGGACGTATGAACACTGAAGCTTTCTTT. Encoded protein: CASGWGRMNTEAFF.

In its sample, this clonotype was seen a few times. The rearrangement uses TRBV6-1 and TRBJ1-1; possibly TRBD1 for D (5 bases). The CDR3 is 11 residues long. Germline CDR1 MNHNS, CDR2 SASEGT. Written as DNA, the CDR3 is TGTGCGACAGATCGCCACCATGAAGCTTTCTTT. Residues: CATDRHHEAFF.

The chain recombines TRBV5-1 with TRBJ2-1; D possibly corresponds to TRBD2 (6 bases). The CDR3 is 16 residues long. Germline assignment: CDR1 SGHRS and CDR2 YFSETQ. V lost 5 bases, J lost 3 bases, and 18 bases lay in between. CDR3 sequence reads: CASRDGFSGFYNEQFF. The DNA for the CDR3 is TGCGCCAGCAGGGACGGATTTAGCGGTTTCTACAATGAGCAGTTCTTC.

This clonotype occurred many times. The rearrangement uses TRBV11-2 and TRBJ2-1, with 8 bases identical to TRBD2. The CDR3 runs to 16 residues. Germline CDR1 and CDR2: SGHAT and FQNNGV. V shed 2 bases and J 8 bases; nucleotides not matched to a gene: 11. Here the CDR3 reads CASSLLKSGRNDEQFF. The CDR3 DNA is TGTGCCAGCAGCTTATTAAAAAGCGGGAGAAACGATGAGCAGTTCTTC.

This clonotype was counted many times. The gene calls are TRBV6-1 and TRBJ2-7, with 11 bases lining up with TRBD2. Germline V gene lookup returns CDR1 MNHNS and CDR2 SASEGT. The CDR3 runs to 16 residues. J gave up 0 bases and V 4 bases, and 5 bases lay outside the gene matches. CDR3 residues: CASSALAGVNSYEQYF. CDR3 nucleotides: TGTGCCAGCAGTGCACTAGCGGGAGTTAACTCCTACGAGCAGTACTTC.